What follows are 26 T cell receptor beta chains derived from one specimen sequenced in a study of response to subunit inactivated influenza vaccine. TCRdb processed the RT-PCR reads anew with MiXCR; each CDR3 protein has one entry. The sample carries under 800,000 distinct CDR3 sequences, about 15% recorded once. The sequencing used PBMCs from blood, collected approximately 15 days before vaccination. These receptors all come from a man aged 45-65 years who received an inactivated influenza vaccine.

This clonotype was detected a few times. The chain joins TRBV29-1 to TRBJ2-2; 10 bases map to TRBD1. Trimming at V came to 5 bases and at J to 0 bases, leaving 3 bases not matched to a gene. This CDR3 is 15 amino acids long. Germline lookup yields CDR1 SQVTM and CDR2 ANQGSEA. The DNA for the CDR3 is TGCAGCGTTAGAGGACAGGGGGCGAACACCGGGGAGCTGTTTTTT. Amino acids: CSVRGQGANTGELFF.

The chain links TRBV24-1 to TRBJ2-2; no definite D call. CDR1 KGHDR and CDR2 SFDVKD come from the germline V gene. Trimming shortened V by 4 bases and J by 4 bases, and 9 bases separated the two germline ends. CDR3 length equals 14 residues. CDR3 loop: CATSDRLFTGELFF. CDR3 bases: TGTGCCACCAGTGACCGCCTTTTCACCGGGGAGCTGTTTTTT.

In its sample, this clonotype was seen a few times. The chain combines TRBV5-1 with TRBJ2-2; TRBD1 is a possible D gene (8 bases). Germline V gene lookup returns CDR1 SGHRS and CDR2 YFSETQ. Trimming cost V 4 bases and J 4 bases, with 17 bases left between them. The CDR3 totals 16 residues. CDR3 sequence (DNA): TGCGCCAGCAGCCCCTGGACAGGGAGGGGCACCGGGGAGCTGTTTTTT. Protein sequence: CASSPWTGRGTGELFF.

The chain carries TRBV4-1 and TRBJ2-7; 8 bases are shared with TRBD1. The V and J ends lost 4 bases and 3 bases, in that order; junction bases with no gene match: 14. Germline CDR1 is MGHRA and CDR2 is YSYEKL. CDR3 length equals 17 residues. The CDR3 is CASSRAAAGTGDYEQYF. The CDR3 bases are TGCGCCAGCAGCCGGGCTGCGGCCGGGACAGGTGACTACGAGCAGTACTTC.

In this sample, this clonotype turned up a few times. This chain links TRBV5-1 with TRBJ2-1; no clear D. The CDR3 has 14 residues. V gave up 0 bases and J gave up 5 bases, with 9 bases separating them. Germline V gene data show CDR1 as SGHRS and CDR2 as YFSETQ. CDR3 loop: CASSLVTADNEQFF. The CDR3 region has the DNA TGCGCCAGCAGCTTGGTTACGGCCGACAATGAGCAGTTCTTC.

V is TRBV4-2 and J is TRBJ2-2; no reliable D call. Trimming stripped 4 bases from V and 1 base from J, with 10 bases between. The CDR3 length is 15 residues. From germline, CDR1 is LGHNA and CDR2 YNFKEQ. The CDR3 region is CASSPVAQNTGELFF. CDR3 in DNA: TGTGCCAGCAGCCCCGTGGCACAGAACACCGGGGAGCTGTTTTTT.

This chain connects TRBV6-6 to TRBJ2-1; D gene unclear. V lost 7 bases and J 4 bases, leaving 11 bases between the germline ends. The germline CDR1 and CDR2 sequences are MNHNY and SVGAGI (reference sequence). This CDR3 has 13 residues. Here the CDR3 reads CASTEHPYNEQFF. In DNA form, the CDR3 reads TGTGCCAGCACGGAACACCCGTACAATGAGCAGTTCTTC.

The genes are TRBV4-1 and TRBJ1-2; 12 positions agree with TRBD1. Germline CDR1 and CDR2: MGHRA and YSYEKL. The CDR3 spans 16 residues. The V gene end was trimmed by 4 bases and the J gene end by 0 bases; junction bases not matched to a gene: 3. The CDR3 is CASSRDRGPTNYGYTF. DNA of the CDR3: TGCGCCAGCAGCCGGGACAGGGGGCCTACTAACTATGGCTACACCTTC.

This clonotype turned up a few times. V gene TRBV6-5 combines with J gene TRBJ1-2; D unresolved. Looked up from germline, CDR1 is MNHEY and CDR2 is SVGAGI. Trimming took 4 bases from V and 3 from J, leaving 9 bases between them. The CDR3 spans 13 residues. CDR3 residues: CASSSSADYGYTF. The CDR3 region has the DNA TGTGCCAGCAGTTCCTCCGCGGACTATGGCTACACCTTC.

This clonotype was seen more than once but under ten times. V gene TRBV5-4 combines with J gene TRBJ2-3; D unresolved. The V gene lost 0 bases and the J gene lost 4 bases, with 9 bases spanning the gap. The CDR3 consists of 14 residues. The germline CDR1 and CDR2 sequences are SGHNT and YYREEE (reference sequence). The CDR3 spells CASSLAPSPDTQYF. The CDR3 nucleotides read TGTGCCAGCAGCTTGGCCCCTAGTCCAGATACGCAGTATTTT.

This chain joins TRBV11-2 and TRBJ2-3; TRBD1 or TRBD2 may be the D gene (6 bases each). Germline V gene sequence: CDR1 SGHAT, CDR2 FQNNGV. V lost 0 bases and J lost 3, with 10 bases in between. The CDR3 contains 15 residues. The CDR3 DNA is TGTGCCAGCAGCTTAGACCTAGGGGGGACAGATACGCAGTATTTT. Translation: CASSLDLGGTDTQYF. Full variable domain (remainder filled in from reference TRBV11-2 and TRBJ2-3): EAGVAQSPRYKIIEKRQSVAFWCNPISGHATLYWYQQILGQGPKLLIQFQNNGVVDDSQLPKDRFSAERLKGVDSTLKIQPAKLEDSAVYLCASSLDLGGTDTQYFGPGTRLTVL.

The V gene is TRBV4-3, the J gene TRBJ1-2; possibly TRBD1 for D (6 bases). The CDR3 has 16 residues. Trimming cost V 0 bases and J 2 bases, with 13 bases left between them. CDR1 LGHNA and CDR2 YSLEER come from the germline V gene. In DNA form, the CDR3 reads TGCGCCAGCAGCCAAGATGGTACAGGGTGGAACTATGGCTACACCTTC. This codes for CASSQDGTGWNYGYTF.

CDR3 in DNA: TGTGCCAGCAGTCCGCTAGCGGGAGGGTACCAAGAGACCCAGTACTTC. Its translation is CASSPLAGGYQETQYF. The V and J genes are TRBV9 and TRBJ2-5, with 12 bases aligning to TRBD2. CDR1 and CDR2 (germline): SGDLS, YYNGEE. The CDR3 runs 16 residues. V trimming: 5 bases; J trimming: 0 bases; junction bases outside the gene matches: 5.

In its sample, this clonotype was seen once. This chain joins TRBV6-5 and TRBJ2-5; 11 nucleotides align to TRBD1. The CDR3 length is 15 residues. Unmatched junction bases numbered 6, after V lost 4 bases and J lost 5 bases. The germline gives CDR1 MNHEY, CDR2 SVGAGI. CDR3 DNA sequence: TGTGCCAGCAGTTTTGGACAGGGGGCAGCGGAGACCCAGTACTTC. Its translation is CASSFGQGAAETQYF.

The CDR3 DNA is TGTGCCAGCAGTTTAGGGCTTGAAGGCTACACCTTC. It specifies CASSLGLEGYTF. The rearrangement links TRBV12-3 or TRBV12-4 to TRBJ1-2; the D is unclear. With 1 base removed from V and 8 bases from J, the gap between germline ends came to 8 bases. The CDR3 is made up of 12 amino acids.

This rearrangement joins TRBV14 to TRBJ2-5; 9 bases line up with TRBD1. In germline, CDR1 is SGHDN, CDR2 FVKESK. The CDR3 has 14 residues. J lost 7 bases, V lost 2 bases, and 5 bases had no gene match. CDR3 nucleotides: TGTGCCAGCAGCCAACGGGGACAGGGAGCGACCCAGTACTTC. Translated: CASSQRGQGATQYF.

This sequence joins TRBV5-6 and TRBJ2-3; the match to TRBD1 covers 9 bases. Germline loops: CDR1 SGHDT, CDR2 YYEEEE. This CDR3 spans 14 amino acids. Trimming took 4 bases from V and 5 from J; bases not matched to a gene: 5. The CDR3 loop reads CASSVGTGRDTQYF. CDR3 nucleotide sequence: TGTGCCAGCAGCGTGGGGACAGGGCGAGATACGCAGTATTTT.

V is TRBV7-2 and J is TRBJ1-2; TRBD1 might be the D (6 bases). Deletions cut 5 bases from V and 5 bases from J, with 18 bases between. CDR3 length: 15 residues. Germline CDR1 is SGHTA and CDR2 is FQGNSA. The CDR3 loop reads CASSTKAGDGYGYTF. In DNA, the CDR3 is TGTGCCAGCAGCACAAAGGCAGGGGATGGGTATGGCTACACCTTC.

This clonotype was picked up a small number of times. The chain employs TRBV18 and TRBJ1-2, with unresolved D. Germline V gene data show CDR1 as KGHSH and CDR2 as LQKENI. This CDR3 comprises 15 residues. V was cut by 0 bases and J by 7 bases, with 15 bases left in between. The CDR3 here is CASSPPESFSGGYTF. Written as DNA, the CDR3 is TGTGCCAGCTCACCACCCGAGAGTTTTTCTGGTGGCTACACCTTC.

There are a few counts of this clonotype. The rearrangement uses TRBV15 and TRBJ2-5; TRBD2 agrees at 9 bases. Looked up from germline, CDR1 is LNHNV and CDR2 is YYDKDF (reference sequence). The junction had 8 bases not matched to a gene; V was cut back by 1 base and J by 5 bases. The CDR3 is 16 amino acids. CDR3 amino acids: CATSRVPSGILETQYF. DNA for the CDR3: TGTGCCACCAGCAGAGTTCCTAGCGGGATATTGGAGACCCAGTACTTC.

This clonotype has at least ten counts. The V gene is TRBV5-6, the J gene TRBJ2-2; D is unresolved. The CDR3 loop spans 14 amino acids. Germline V gene data show CDR1 as SGHDT and CDR2 as YYEEEE. V lost 1 base, J lost 4 bases, and 8 bases lay in between. The CDR3 nucleotides read TGTGCCAGCAGCTTGTCACTGAGCACCGGGGAGCTGTTTTTT. Translated, it gives CASSLSLSTGELFF.

The chain is built from TRBV7-9 and TRBJ2-2; TRBD2 matches 7 bases. The CDR3 is 15 residues long. Germline V CDR1 and CDR2: SEHNR, FQNEAQ (reference sequence). The trim removed 8 bases at V and 2 bases at J, leaving 8 bases unmatched. The CDR3, as DNA: TGTGCCAGCGATCCGGGACTATTCAACACCGGGGAGCTGTTTTTT. Translation gives CASDPGLFNTGELFF.

This clonotype was recorded at least ten times. The chain has TRBV12-3 or TRBV12-4 and TRBJ1-5; a weak D match, TRBD1 (6 bases). CDR3 size: 15 residues. The V end was cut by 3 bases, the J end by 2 bases, with 11 bases between. The CDR3 nucleotides are TGTGCCAGCAGTTTCCGGGGGCCGGGCAATCAGCCCCAGCATTTT. It translates to CASSFRGPGNQPQHF.

Regarding this clonotype: The germline gene is not matched at one end of the junction; a read error may be the cause. The J gene is TRBJ1-5, the V gene TRBV3-1, with a possible D match to TRBD1 (5 bases). The germline V gene has CDR1 LGHDT and CDR2 YNNKEL (reference sequence). This CDR3 has 15 amino acids. CDR3 bases: TGTGCCAGCACCCAAGATTGGGGGGGTAGTCAGCCCCAGCATTTT. It is translated as CASTQDWGGSQPQHF.

This clonotype was observed a handful of times. The V gene is TRBV27, the J gene TRBJ2-7; TRBD1 agrees at 10 bases. The CDR3 is made up of 15 amino acids. Germline V gene data show CDR1 as MNHEY and CDR2 as SMNVEV (reference sequence). Unmatched junction bases numbered 9, after V lost 6 bases and J lost 4 bases. The CDR3 region has the DNA TGTGCCAGCAGCCTGACAGGGGGCGCGAGATACGAGCAGTACTTC. Protein sequence: CASSLTGGARYEQYF.

This clonotype has a handful of counts. CDR3 nucleotide sequence: TGCAGTGCAGAGGGGAATGGACTAGCGGGAGGGTTCAGCTCCTACAATGAGCAGTTCTTC. This encodes CSAEGNGLAGGFSSYNEQFF. The rearrangement joins TRBV20-1 to TRBJ2-1, with TRBD2 identical over 15 bases. This CDR3 has 20 amino acids. Germline V gene lookup returns CDR1 DFQATT and CDR2 SNEGSKA (reference sequence). V shed 6 bases and J 0 bases; nucleotides not matched to a gene: 15.